These T cell receptor beta chains were read from a single sample in a study of blood T cell repertoires in COVID-19. Produced via immunoSEQ multiplex PCR; TCRdb's table is partial and in-frame only. The sample consists of 200,000 to 250,000 clones, less than 90% of them appearing once. Material: peripheral blood. The receptors come from a woman older than 75 with active or convalescent COVID-19. CDR3s include the opening cysteine and the closing phenylalanine or tryptophan. Fields, in order: V gene, J gene, clone size, D gene, CDR3 protein, CDR3 DNA. The D gene is left open where the match is weak. Only part of the rows carry a size: once, few, many, or a class if the clone is expanded.

>TRBV11-2|TRBJ2-7|NA|NA
CASSLGADYPGLQQYF
TGTGCCAGCAGCCTGGGGGCCGACTACCCAGGTCTCCAGCAGTACTTC
>TRBV5-1|TRBJ2-5|NA|NA
CASSSGASGFQETQYF
TGCGCCAGCAGCTCAGGGGCTAGCGGCTTCCAAGAGACCCAGTACTTC
>TRBV5-6|TRBJ2-1|NA|NA
CASSLSYGYNEQFF
TGTGCCAGCAGTTTGAGCTACGGCTACAATGAGCAGTTCTTC
>TRBV5-1|TRBJ1-2|NA|TRBD1
CASSLVPGQYEYGYTF
TGCGCCAGCAGTCTGGTCCCGGGACAGTACGAGTATGGCTACACCTTC
>TRBV7-2|TRBJ2-5|NA|NA
CASSLAGRGLTQYF
TGTGCCAGCAGCTTAGCTGGCAGGGGCTTGACCCAGTACTTC
>TRBV6-5|TRBJ2-2|NA|TRBD1
CASSSGTGDTGELFF
TGTGCCAGCAGTTCCGGGACAGGGGACACCGGGGAGCTGTTTTTT
>TRBV5-5|TRBJ1-4|NA|NA
CASSLYASQGGKLFF
TGTGCCAGCAGCTTGTACGCCTCCCAAGGAGGGAAACTGTTTTTT
>TRBV7-2|TRBJ2-3|NA|TRBD2
CASSLGLAGIDTQYF
TGTGCCAGCAGCTTAGGACTAGCGGGGATAGATACGCAGTATTTT
>TRBV5-1|TRBJ2-6|NA|NA
CASSSEDSLSGANVLTF
TGCGCCAGCAGTTCCGAGGACAGTCTCTCTGGGGCCAACGTCCTGACTTTC
>TRBV9|TRBJ2-2|NA|NA
CASSVDLHSAGELFF
TGTGCCAGCAGCGTAGATCTTCACTCGGCCGGGGAGCTGTTTTTT
>TRBV28|TRBJ2-5|NA|TRBD1
CASSSRGTGVRETQYF
TGTGCCAGCAGTTCAAGAGGGACAGGGGTTAGAGAGACCCAGTACTTC
>TRBV10-3|TRBJ1-6|NA|NA
CAISGYSQNSPLHF
TGTGCCATCAGTGGGTACAGTCAGAATTCACCCCTCCACTTT
>TRBV7-3|TRBJ2-1|few|TRBD2
CASSSSGTSGLNEQFF
TGTGCCAGCAGCTCCTCCGGGACTAGCGGGCTTAATGAGCAGTTCTTC
>TRBV4-2|TRBJ1-2|NA|NA
CASTSMINYGYTF
TGTGCCAGCACCTCTATGATAAACTATGGCTACACCTTC
>TRBV5-4|TRBJ2-1|NA|TRBD2
CASSSGTSGGAGNEQFF
TGTGCCAGCAGCTCTGGGACTAGCGGGGGGGCCGGAAATGAGCAGTTCTTC
>TRBV12-3/TRBV12-4|TRBJ1-5|NA|NA
CASSFGGFQPQHF
TGTGCCAGCAGTTTTGGGGGCTTTCAGCCCCAGCATTTT
>TRBV2|TRBJ1-1|NA|NA
CASSWRGGTEAFF
TGTGCCAGCAGTTGGAGAGGAGGCACTGAAGCTTTCTTT
>TRBV3-1/TRBV3-2|TRBJ2-4|NA|NA
CASSQLGEGIQYF
TGTGCCAGCAGCCAACTTGGAGAGGGCATTCAGTACTTC